A selection of T cell receptor beta chains follows, all from one sample in a study of control samples from healthy donors and cancer patients. TCRdb's copy holds only in-frame clones and misses some; the assay was immunoSEQ multiplex PCR. Of about 170,000 clones listed, roughly 88% are singletons. Sequencing was carried out using blood. Receptors were obtained from a woman between 25 and 40 years old in good health. The CDR3 runs from the conserved cysteine through the conserved F or W. A D gene is named only where the DNA matches it firmly. Not all rows give a size; the values are once, few, many and, for expanded clones, a class.

clone_size: .
j_call: TRBJ1-1
v_call: TRBV5-5
d_call: .
cdr3_nt: TGTGCCAGCAACTCCATGGGAGGGGGGGGTGAAGCTTTCTTT
cdr3_aa: CASNSMGGGGEAFF

clone_size: .
j_call: TRBJ2-4
v_call: TRBV3-1/TRBV3-2
d_call: .
cdr3_nt: TGTGCCAGCAGCCAAAATGAAAACATTCAGTACTTC
cdr3_aa: CASSQNENIQYF

clone_size: .
j_call: TRBJ2-4
v_call: TRBV20-1
d_call: TRBD1
cdr3_nt: TGCAGTGCTCATACAGGGGTCCAGAAGTACTTC
cdr3_aa: CSAHTGVQKYF

clone_size: .
j_call: TRBJ1-1
v_call: TRBV9
d_call: TRBD1
cdr3_nt: TGTGCCAGCAGCGTGAGGACAGGGGGCCGGGCTGAAGCTTTCTTT
cdr3_aa: CASSVRTGGRAEAFF

clone_size: .
j_call: TRBJ2-1
v_call: TRBV13
d_call: .
cdr3_nt: TGTGCCAGCAGCTTGGGGTACAATGAGCAGTTCTTC
cdr3_aa: CASSLGYNEQFF

clone_size: .
j_call: TRBJ2-7
v_call: TRBV28
d_call: TRBD2
cdr3_nt: TGTGCCAGCAGTTTATTGACGGGCGGGGGGGAGCAGTACTTC
cdr3_aa: CASSLLTGGGEQYF

clone_size: .
j_call: TRBJ2-3
v_call: TRBV6-5
d_call: TRBD2
cdr3_nt: TGTGCCAGCAGTTACCCCTCCGGGGGGACAGATACGCAGTATTTT
cdr3_aa: CASSYPSGGTDTQYF

clone_size: .
j_call: TRBJ1-4
v_call: TRBV5-1
d_call: TRBD1
cdr3_nt: TGCGCCAGCAGCCCCGGAGGACAGGTCCACGAAAAACTGTTTTTT
cdr3_aa: CASSPGGQVHEKLFF

clone_size: .
j_call: TRBJ1-6
v_call: TRBV30
d_call: .
cdr3_nt: TGTGCCTGGAGTGTAGGCCAGGGAGTCTCACCCCTCCACTTT
cdr3_aa: CAWSVGQGVSPLHF

clone_size: .
j_call: TRBJ2-5
v_call: TRBV24-1
d_call: TRBD2
cdr3_nt: TGTGCCACCAGTGATTTGGCCGGGGGGACCCAAGAGACCCAGTACTTC
cdr3_aa: CATSDLAGGTQETQYF

clone_size: .
j_call: TRBJ2-7
v_call: TRBV29-1
d_call: TRBD2
cdr3_nt: TGCAGCGTGAGGGAGGGACCGCCCTACGAGCAGTACTTC
cdr3_aa: CSVREGPPYEQYF

clone_size: .
j_call: TRBJ2-7
v_call: TRBV2
d_call: TRBD1
cdr3_nt: TGTGCCATCCACTTGACAGGGTCTTATGGGTCGGTGTCCTACGAGCAGTACTTC
cdr3_aa: CAIHLTGSYGSVSYEQYF

clone_size: .
j_call: TRBJ1-2
v_call: TRBV6-5
d_call: .
cdr3_nt: TGTGCCAGCACCCCGGCGACAGTAGGAGGCTACACCTTC
cdr3_aa: CASTPATVGGYTF

clone_size: .
j_call: TRBJ1-4
v_call: TRBV7-9
d_call: .
cdr3_nt: TGTGCCACCGGGACCCAACGCGATAGGGAAAAACTGTTTTTT
cdr3_aa: CATGTQRDREKLFF

clone_size: .
j_call: TRBJ2-7
v_call: TRBV7-2
d_call: TRBD2
cdr3_nt: TGTGCCAGCAGCTCAATGGGGACTACCTCATCCGAGCAGTACTTC
cdr3_aa: CASSSMGTTSSEQYF

clone_size: .
j_call: TRBJ2-1
v_call: TRBV12-3/TRBV12-4
d_call: .
cdr3_nt: TGTGCCAGCACCCCAGGGGCCAATGAGCAGTTCTTC
cdr3_aa: CASTPGANEQFF

clone_size: .
j_call: TRBJ1-1
v_call: TRBV11-2
d_call: .
cdr3_nt: TGTGCCAGCAGCTTAGGAGGGGCAACTGAAGCTTTCTTT
cdr3_aa: CASSLGGATEAFF

clone_size: few
j_call: TRBJ2-5
v_call: TRBV5-1
d_call: TRBD2
cdr3_nt: TGCGCCAGCAGCTTTGACCATCCCCAGACTAGCGGGCTCCAAGAGACCCAGTACTTC
cdr3_aa: CASSFDHPQTSGLQETQYF

clone_size: .
j_call: TRBJ2-2
v_call: TRBV14
d_call: TRBD2
cdr3_nt: TGTGCCAGCAGCCGGACTAGCGGGGGAACCTCAGGCGGGGAGCTGTTTTTT
cdr3_aa: CASSRTSGGTSGGELFF